This T cell receptor beta chain emerged from a study of blood T cell repertoires in COVID-19. The wider study: Acute and convalescent COVID-19 samples came from the United States, Italy and Spain.

This CDR3 has 17 residues. V gave up 5 bases and J gave up 5 bases, with 24 bases separating them. Germline V gene data show CDR1 as SGHTA and CDR2 as FQGNSA. Original processing notes: Estimation of nucleated cell counts was performed using reference gene primer amplification. TCRdb's copy holds only in-frame clones and misses some; the assay was immunoSEQ multiplex PCR. The V and J calls and clone size come from that table; D and trimming were worked out from the DNA. The table shows some 160,000 clones, with around 80% occurring only once. The gene calls are TRBV7-2 and TRBJ2-5, with a tentative D call TRBD2 (5 bases). The source material was PBMCs or T cells enriched from blood (not recorded which). The receptor comes from a woman aged 65 to 85 in a cohort exposed to, infected with or recovered from COVID-19 (not recorded which). The CDR3 loop is CASSPPSNTGLWETQYF. The CDR3 region has the DNA TGTGCCAGCAGCCCTCCGTCCAATACGGGATTATGGGAGACCCAGTACTTC.